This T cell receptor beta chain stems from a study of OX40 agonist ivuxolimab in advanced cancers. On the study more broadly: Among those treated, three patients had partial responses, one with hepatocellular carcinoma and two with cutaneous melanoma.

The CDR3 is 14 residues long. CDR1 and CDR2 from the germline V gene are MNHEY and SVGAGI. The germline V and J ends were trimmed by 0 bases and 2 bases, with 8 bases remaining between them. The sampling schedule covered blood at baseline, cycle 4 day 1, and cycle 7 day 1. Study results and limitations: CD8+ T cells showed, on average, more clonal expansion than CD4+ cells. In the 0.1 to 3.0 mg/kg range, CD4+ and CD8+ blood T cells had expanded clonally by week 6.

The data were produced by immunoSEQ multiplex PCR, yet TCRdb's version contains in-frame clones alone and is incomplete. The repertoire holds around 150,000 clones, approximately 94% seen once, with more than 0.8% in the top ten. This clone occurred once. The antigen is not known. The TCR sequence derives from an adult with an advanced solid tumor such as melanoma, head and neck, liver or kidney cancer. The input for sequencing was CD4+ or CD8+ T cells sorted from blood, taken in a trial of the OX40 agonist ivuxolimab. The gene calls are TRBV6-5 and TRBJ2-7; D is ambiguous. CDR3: CASSYSGFTYEQYF. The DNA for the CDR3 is TGTGCCAGCAGTTACTCCGGCTTTACCTACGAGCAGTACTTC.